The clone carrying this TCR beta chain appeared a single time. Its antigen remains unidentified. The data were obtained in a study of post-analysis software for immune sequencing data. Study-wide findings and caveats: Included in a set of a few TRBV segments more frequent in patients than controls were TRBV5-6, TRBV5-1 and TRBV20-1. Under F measure analysis, samples from one preparation batch co-clustered strongly. In multiple sclerosis, normalized Chao1 diversity was significantly below that of controls.

Looked up from germline, CDR1 is LNHNV and CDR2 is YYDKDF (reference sequence). Trimming left V 0 bases short and J 1 base short, with 13 bases between. This CDR3 is 16 amino acids long. cDNA libraries of TCR beta carried unique molecular identifiers. In TCRdb, the PCR reads were re-called with MiXCR into one record per CDR3 protein. The sample has around 500,000 distinct CDR3 sequences, around 31% seen once. Material: blood. The sequence was obtained from a girl under 18 with multiple sclerosis. The V and J genes are TRBV15 and TRBJ2-7; possible D gene TRBD2, 6 bases. CDR3 in amino acids: CATSREKWGESYEQYF. CDR3 nucleotides: TGTGCCACCAGCAGAGAAAAATGGGGGGAATCCTACGAGCAGTACTTC. The full variable domain, completed using reference TRBV15 and TRBJ2-7, is DAMVIQNPRYQVTQFGKPVTLSCSQTLNHNVMYWYQQKSSQAPKLLFHYYDKDFNNEADTPDNFQSRRPNTSFCFLDIRSPGLGDTAMYLCATSREKWGESYEQYFGPGTRLTVT.